One and the same sample provided the 22 T cell receptor beta chains below, sequenced in a study of blood T cell repertoires in COVID-19. The repertoire was sequenced with immunoSEQ multiplex PCR; TCRdb's copy has only in-frame clones and lacks some. The table lists about 87,000 clones, around 82% of them singletons, with just over 3% in the top ten. Sequencing input: peripheral blood. These receptors all stem from a woman aged 80 or over with COVID-19, enrolled during active disease.

J is TRBJ1-4 and V is TRBV7-9; 8 bases align to TRBD1. The V gene's germline CDR1 is SEHNR and CDR2 FQNEAQ (reference sequence). Losses at the gene ends were 5 bases for V and 7 bases for J; bases not matched to a gene: 12. This CDR3 is 16 amino acids long. CDR3 protein: CASSPGASGTGEKLFF. The CDR3 coding sequence is TGTGCCAGCAGCCCGGGTGCATCCGGGACAGGTGAAAAACTGTTTTTT.

The chain has TRBV28 and TRBJ2-1; 11 nucleotides match TRBD2. This CDR3 is built from 13 residues. Germline V gene sequence: CDR1 MDHEN, CDR2 SYDVKM. Germline trimming cut 6 bases from V and 15 bases from J; bases unmatched to any gene: 10. CDR3 coding DNA: TGTGCCAGCAGGGGACTAGCGGCGGGAAGCCCGTTCTTC. This translates into CASRGLAAGSPFF.

Only one count was recorded for this clone. The chain carries TRBV20-1 and TRBJ2-1, with TRBD2 identical over 10 bases. V dropped 3 bases and J dropped 15; count of bases not matched to a gene: 11. Germline assignment: CDR1 DFQATT and CDR2 SNEGSKA (reference sequence). This CDR3 region has 13 residues. CDR3 sequence (DNA): TGCAGTGCTAGTATAGCGGGAGGCCCAGGGGGGTTCTTC. Translation gives CSASIAGGPGGFF.

The chain is built from TRBV30 and TRBJ2-7; TRBD2 matches 7 bases. V was pared by 1 base and J by 1 base, with 4 bases of the junction left unmatched. Germline loops: CDR1 GTSNPN, CDR2 SVGIG (reference sequence). CDR3 length: 14 amino acids. This chain's CDR3 is CAWSAGGSSYEQYF. CDR3 coding DNA: TGTGCCTGGAGTGCGGGAGGCAGTTCCTACGAGCAGTACTTC.

This sequence joins TRBV3-1 (or the pseudogene TRBV3-2) and TRBJ2-7; D possibly corresponds to TRBD1 (5 bases). Germline V gives CDR1 LGHDT, CDR2 YNNKEL (reference sequence). The germline V and J ends were trimmed by 4 bases and 5 bases, with 18 bases remaining between them. There are 15 residues in the CDR3. The CDR3 DNA reads as TGTGCCAGCAGCCCCCCAGGGAAATGGGTCCACGAGCAGTACTTC. Translated: CASSPPGKWVHEQYF.

This rearrangement joins TRBV7-3 to TRBJ2-5; a possible D gene is TRBD1 (6 bases). This CDR3 has 14 amino acids. Germline V gene sequence: CDR1 SGHTA, CDR2 FQGTGA. V lost 4 bases to trimming and J lost 5 bases, with 14 bases between them. The CDR3 loop is CASSYTGQGETQYF. The CDR3 DNA reads as TGTGCCAGCAGCTACACCGGCCAGGGGGAGACCCAGTACTTC.

This clone was found a few times. This chain joins TRBV7-3 and TRBJ2-1; 9 bases are shared with TRBD2. CDR1 and CDR2 from the germline V gene are SGHTA and FQGTGA. The junction had 2 bases not matched to a gene; V was cut back by 2 bases and J by 0 bases. The length of the CDR3 is 16 residues. The CDR3 DNA sequence: TGTGCCAGCAGCTTATTTAGCGGGAGCTCCTACAATGAGCAGTTCTTC. Encoded protein: CASSLFSGSSYNEQFF.

This chain uses TRBV6-2 or TRBV6-3 with TRBJ2-7; 12 nucleotides align to TRBD2. The CDR3 contains 17 residues. V trimming: 2 bases; J trimming: 2 bases; junction bases outside the gene matches: 7. CDR1 and CDR2 (germline): MNHEY, SVGEGT. The CDR3 protein is CASSYPLAGGPAYEQYF. The DNA for the CDR3 is TGTGCCAGCAGTTACCCGCTAGCGGGGGGGCCGGCCTACGAGCAGTACTTC.

The chain combines TRBV12-5 with TRBJ2-1; TRBD2 matches 13 bases. Unmatched junction bases numbered 4, after V lost 4 bases and J lost 4 bases. Germline CDR1 LGHNT, CDR2 FRNRAP. The CDR3 is made up of 16 amino acids. This CDR3 reads CASGSGTSGKYNEQFF. As DNA, the CDR3 is TGTGCTAGTGGTTCCGGGACTAGCGGGAAATACAATGAGCAGTTCTTC.

CDR3 in DNA: TGCGCCAGCAGCCAGGCAGGGGAATGGGCTAATGAAAAACTGTTTTTT. It specifies CASSQAGEWANEKLFF. The genes are TRBV4-1 and TRBJ1-4; a possible D gene is TRBD1 (6 bases). The CDR3 spans 16 residues. V lost 3 bases, J lost 3 bases, and 14 bases lay in between. Germline V gene lookup returns CDR1 MGHRA and CDR2 YSYEKL.

The chain has TRBV3-1 (or the pseudogene TRBV3-2) and TRBJ1-4; 8 bases agree with TRBD1. CDR3 length: 14 residues. V shed 3 bases and J 7 bases; nucleotides not matched to a gene: 4. CDR1 and CDR2 from the germline V gene are LGHDT and YNNKEL (reference sequence). In nucleotides, the CDR3 is TGTGCCAGCAGCCAGACAGGGGTTCCTGAAAAACTGTTTTTT. Translation: CASSQTGVPEKLFF.

V gene TRBV10-3 combines with J gene TRBJ1-1, with D unresolved. V lost 3 bases, J lost 10 bases, and 21 bases lay in between. The CDR3 is 15 residues long. Per germline, CDR1 ENHRY and CDR2 SYGVKD. CDR3 sequence reads: CAISDPTKGPEGAFF. The CDR3 coding sequence is TGTGCCATCAGTGATCCGACTAAAGGGCCAGAAGGAGCTTTCTTT.

This clone was seen only a few times. The chain joins TRBV18 to TRBJ1-6, with 8 positions matching TRBD1. In germline, CDR1 is KGHSH, CDR2 LQKENI. J was trimmed by 10 bases and V by 3 bases; bases with no gene match: 8. There are 15 residues in the CDR3. As DNA, the CDR3 is TGTGCCAGCTCACCCAGCGGACAGGGATACTCACCCCTCCACTTT. Translating it yields CASSPSGQGYSPLHF.

The rearrangement links TRBV6-2 or TRBV6-3 to TRBJ1-2; 9 nucleotides match TRBD1. Germline CDR1 and CDR2: MNHEY and SVGEGT. This CDR3 spans 15 amino acids. With V trimmed by 5 bases and J by 8 bases, 12 bases remained unmatched. The CDR3 DNA sequence: TGTGCCAGCAGTCGCCACCACCCGGGACAGGGCGGCTACACCTTC. Protein: CASSRHHPGQGGYTF.

The rearrangement joins TRBV5-1 to TRBJ2-5; perhaps TRBD2 as D (5 bases). This CDR3 is built from 15 residues. Per the germline V gene, CDR1 is SGHRS and CDR2 is YFSETQ. Trimming took 2 bases from V and 8 from J, leaving 19 bases between them. The CDR3 here is CASSLRADGTYTQYF. In nucleotides, the CDR3 is TGCGCCAGCAGCTTACGAGCGGACGGCACGTACACCCAGTACTTC.

This chain uses TRBV7-6 with TRBJ2-2; the D gene is possibly TRBD2 (5 bases). Trimming stripped 5 bases from V and 1 base from J, with 11 bases between. Germline V lookup: CDR1 SGHVS, CDR2 FNYEAQ. This CDR3 is built from 15 residues. The CDR3 coding sequence is TGTGCCAGCAGCAAAGCCGGGGTGAACACCGGGGAGCTGTTTTTT. Amino acids: CASSKAGVNTGELFF.

The chain has TRBV18 and TRBJ2-3; 12 nucleotides match TRBD2. The CDR3 spans 16 residues. Germline trimming cut 3 bases from V and 6 bases from J; bases unmatched to any gene: 7. The germline V gene has CDR1 KGHSH and CDR2 LQKENI. The CDR3 reads CASSPRTSGTWDTQYF. The CDR3 nucleotides are TGTGCCAGCTCACCCAGGACTAGCGGGACATGGGATACGCAGTATTTT.

The chain employs TRBV10-3 and TRBJ1-4; D is possibly TRBD1 (6 bases). Germline lookup yields CDR1 ENHRY and CDR2 SYGVKD. CDR3 size: 19 residues. V lost 10 bases, J lost 7 bases, and 34 bases lay in between. The CDR3 DNA sequence: TGTGCCACCCAGCCTATCCCCGGGACGGACGCCCTAGGGGGTGAAAAACTGTTTTTT. Protein sequence: CATQPIPGTDALGGEKLFF.

This chain connects TRBV10-2 to TRBJ1-1; weak D call: TRBD1 (6 bases). V lost 3 bases to trimming and J lost 0 bases, with 8 bases between them. The CDR3 is made up of 14 amino acids. Germline CDR1 reads WSHSY; CDR2 reads SAAADI. CDR3 DNA sequence: TGCGCCAGCAGTGATACAGGGATGAACACTGAAGCTTTCTTT. Residues: CASSDTGMNTEAFF.

CDR3: CSVSRNTEAFF. The CDR3 nucleotides are TGCAGCGTCTCTAGGAACACTGAAGCTTTCTTT. The V gene is TRBV29-1, the J gene TRBJ1-1; D is undetermined. The V gene lost 6 bases and the J gene lost 1 base, with 6 bases spanning the gap. The CDR3 consists of 11 residues. CDR1 is SQVTM, CDR2 ANQGSEA, per germline.

The rearrangement links TRBV4-1 to TRBJ1-3; no firm D call. V shed 0 bases and J shed 0 bases, with 6 bases lying between them. This CDR3 has 15 residues. Germline V gives CDR1 MGHRA, CDR2 YSYEKL. The CDR3 bases are TGCGCCAGCAGCCAAGATCACATCTCTGGAAACACCATATATTTT. Translating gives CASSQDHISGNTIYF.

The V call is TRBV7-8, the J call TRBJ1-2; D is unresolved. The germline V gene encodes CDR1 SGHVS and CDR2 FQNEAQ. This CDR3 is 13 amino acids long. V dropped 5 bases and J dropped 5 bases, with 12 bases sitting between them. The CDR3 coding sequence is TGTGCCAGCAGCCCAACCGCAGATTATGGCTACACCTTC. It specifies CASSPTADYGYTF.